This entry features one T cell receptor beta chain sequence. Germline CDR1 is SGHTA and CDR2 is FQGNSA. The CDR3 spans 15 residues. V gave up 0 bases and J gave up 7 bases; unmatched junction bases: 4. These data are taken from a study of blood T cell repertoires in COVID-19. On the study more broadly: Researchers got acute and convalescent COVID-19 samples from the United States, Italy and Spain. Sources were T cells, B-cell-depleted T cells, or PBMCs; the material itself was cDNA or gDNA.

Original processing methods: Reference gene primer amplification in the assay estimated nucleated cell counts. The repertoire was sequenced with immunoSEQ multiplex PCR; TCRdb's copy has only in-frame clones and lacks some. That table supplies the V and J calls and clone size; D and trimming were determined from the DNA. The sample lists over 100,000 clones, 75% to 90% seen once, with about 4.7% in the top ten. Sequencing was carried out using peripheral blood. This chain links TRBV7-2 with TRBJ2-1, with TRBD1 matching over 9 bases. The sequence derives from a man aged 40-49 years with acute or convalescent COVID-19. The CDR3 bases are TGTGCCAGCAGCTTAGCGGGACAGGGAAGGAATGAGCAGTTCTTC. Translated: CASSLAGQGRNEQFF.